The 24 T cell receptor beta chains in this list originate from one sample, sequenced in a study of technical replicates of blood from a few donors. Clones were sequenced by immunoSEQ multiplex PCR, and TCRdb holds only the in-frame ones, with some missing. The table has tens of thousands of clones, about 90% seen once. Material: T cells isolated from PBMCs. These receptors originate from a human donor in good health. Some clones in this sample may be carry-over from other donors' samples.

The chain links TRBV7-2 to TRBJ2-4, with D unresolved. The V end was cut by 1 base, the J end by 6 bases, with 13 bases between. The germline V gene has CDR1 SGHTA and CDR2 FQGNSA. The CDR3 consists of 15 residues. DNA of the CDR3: TGTGCCAGCAGCTTAGGTCCGGGTACGGCAAACATTCAGTACTTC. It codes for CASSLGPGTANIQYF. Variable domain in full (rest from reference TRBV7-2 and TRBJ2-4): GAGVSQSPSNKVTEKGKDVELRCDPISGHTALYWYRQSLGQGLEFLIYFQGNSAPDKSGLPSDRFSAERTGGSVSTLTIQRTQQEDSAVYLCASSLGPGTANIQYFGAGTRLSVL.

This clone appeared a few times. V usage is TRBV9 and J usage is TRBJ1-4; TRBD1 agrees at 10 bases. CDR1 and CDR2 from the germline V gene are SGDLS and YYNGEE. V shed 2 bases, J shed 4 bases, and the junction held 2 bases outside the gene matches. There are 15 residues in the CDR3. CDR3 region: CASSVDRGLNEKLFF. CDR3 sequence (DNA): TGTGCCAGCAGCGTCGACAGGGGGCTTAATGAAAAACTGTTTTTT. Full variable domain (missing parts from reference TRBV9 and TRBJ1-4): DSGVTQTPKHLITATGQRVTLRCSPRSGDLSVYWYQQSLDQGLQFLIQYYNGEERAKGNILERFSAQQFPDLHSELNLSSLELGDSALYFCASSVDRGLNEKLFFGSGTQLSVL.

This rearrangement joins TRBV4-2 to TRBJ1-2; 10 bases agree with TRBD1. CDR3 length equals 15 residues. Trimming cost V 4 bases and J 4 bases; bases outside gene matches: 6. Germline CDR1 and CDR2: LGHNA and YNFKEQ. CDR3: CASSPRDRGPYGYTF. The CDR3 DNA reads TGTGCCAGCAGCCCCCGGGACAGGGGACCCTATGGCTACACCTTC.

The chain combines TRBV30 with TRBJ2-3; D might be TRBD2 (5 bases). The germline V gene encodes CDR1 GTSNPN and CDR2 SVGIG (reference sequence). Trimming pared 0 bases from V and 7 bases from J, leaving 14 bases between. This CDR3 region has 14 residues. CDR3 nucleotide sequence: TGTGCCTGGAGTGTACCAGCGGAAGATAATACGCAGTATTTT. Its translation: CAWSVPAEDNTQYF.

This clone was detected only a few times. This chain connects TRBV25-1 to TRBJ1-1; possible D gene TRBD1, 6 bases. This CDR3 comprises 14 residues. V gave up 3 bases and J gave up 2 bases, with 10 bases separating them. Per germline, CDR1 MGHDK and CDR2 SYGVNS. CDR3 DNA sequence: TGTGCCAGCAGTGAGATGGACAGCAACACTGAAGCTTTCTTT. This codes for CASSEMDSNTEAFF. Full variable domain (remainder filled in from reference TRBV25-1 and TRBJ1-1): EADIYQTPRYLVIGTGKKITLECSQTMGHDKMYWYQQDPGMELHLIHYSYGVNSTEKGDLSSESTVSRIRTEHFPLTLESARPSHTSQYLCASSEMDSNTEAFFGQGTRLTVV.

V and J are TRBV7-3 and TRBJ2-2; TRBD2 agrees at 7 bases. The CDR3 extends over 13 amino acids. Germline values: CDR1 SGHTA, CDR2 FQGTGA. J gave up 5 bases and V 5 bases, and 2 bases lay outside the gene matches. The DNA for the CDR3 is TGTGCCAGCAGCCTTAGCGGGACCGGGGAGCTGTTTTTT. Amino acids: CASSLSGTGELFF.

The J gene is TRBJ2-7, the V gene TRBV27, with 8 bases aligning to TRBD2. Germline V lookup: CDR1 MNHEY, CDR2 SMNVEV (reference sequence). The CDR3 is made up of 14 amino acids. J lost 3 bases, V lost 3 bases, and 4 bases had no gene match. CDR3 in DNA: TGTGCCAGCAGTTTTAGCGGGGATCTCTACGAGCAGTACTTC. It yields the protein CASSFSGDLYEQYF.

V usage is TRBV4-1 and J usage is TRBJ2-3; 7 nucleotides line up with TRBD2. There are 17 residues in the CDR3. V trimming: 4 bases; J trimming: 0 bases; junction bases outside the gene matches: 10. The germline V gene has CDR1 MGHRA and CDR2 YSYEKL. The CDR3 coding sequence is TGCGCCAGCAGCCGCCCCCCTAGCGGCCCTAGCACAGATACGCAGTATTTT. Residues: CASSRPPSGPSTDTQYF.

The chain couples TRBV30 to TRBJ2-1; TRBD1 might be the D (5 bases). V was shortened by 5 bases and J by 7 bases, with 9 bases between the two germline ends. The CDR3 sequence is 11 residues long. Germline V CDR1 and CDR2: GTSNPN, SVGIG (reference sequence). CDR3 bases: TGTGCCTGGGGGGCAGTGAATGAGCAGTTCTTC. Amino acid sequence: CAWGAVNEQFF.

Written as DNA, the CDR3 is TGTGCCAGCAGACTCCGGGGCTCTGGAAACACCATATATTTT. This codes for CASRLRGSGNTIYF. The chain joins TRBV6-5 to TRBJ1-3; D is unclear. V lost 6 bases, J lost 0 bases, and 9 bases lay in between. The CDR3 sequence is 14 residues long. Germline CDR1 and CDR2: MNHEY and SVGAGI.

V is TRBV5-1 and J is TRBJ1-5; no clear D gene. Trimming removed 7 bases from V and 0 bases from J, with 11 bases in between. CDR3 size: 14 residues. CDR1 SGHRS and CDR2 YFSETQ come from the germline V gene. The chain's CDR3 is CASAPSGSNQPQHF. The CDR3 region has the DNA TGCGCCAGCGCCCCATCAGGTAGCAATCAGCCCCAGCATTTT. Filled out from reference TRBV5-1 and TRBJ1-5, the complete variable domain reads KAGVTQTPRYLIKTRGQQVTLSCSPISGHRSVSWYQQTPGQGLQFLFEYFSETQRNKGNFPGRFSGRQFSNSRSEMNVSTLELGDSALYLCASAPSGSNQPQHFGDGTRLSIL.

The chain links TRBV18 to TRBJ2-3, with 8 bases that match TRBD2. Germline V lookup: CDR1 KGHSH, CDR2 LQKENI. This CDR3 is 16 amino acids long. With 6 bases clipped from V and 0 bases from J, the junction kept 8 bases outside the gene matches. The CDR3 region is CASSLTSDTSTDTQYF. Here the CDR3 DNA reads TGTGCCAGCTCCCTGACTAGCGACACTAGCACAGATACGCAGTATTTT.

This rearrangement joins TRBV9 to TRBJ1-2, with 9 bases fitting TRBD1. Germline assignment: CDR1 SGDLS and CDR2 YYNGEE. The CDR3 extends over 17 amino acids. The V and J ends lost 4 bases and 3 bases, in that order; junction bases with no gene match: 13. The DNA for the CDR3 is TGTGCCAGCAGCCCATACCTCGACAGGGGGGGGGACTATGGCTACACCTTC. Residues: CASSPYLDRGGDYGYTF.

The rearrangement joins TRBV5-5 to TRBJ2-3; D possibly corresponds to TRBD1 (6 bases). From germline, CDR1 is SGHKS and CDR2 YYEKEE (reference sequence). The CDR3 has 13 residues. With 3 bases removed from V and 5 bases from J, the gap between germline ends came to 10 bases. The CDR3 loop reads CASSWGPRDTQYF. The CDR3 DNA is TGTGCCAGCAGCTGGGGGCCCAGAGATACGCAGTATTTT. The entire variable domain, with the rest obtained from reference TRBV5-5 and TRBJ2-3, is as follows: DAGVTQSPTHLIKTRGQQVTLRCSPISGHKSVSWYQQVLGQGPQFIFQYYEKEERGRGNFPDRFSARQFPNYSSELNVNALLLGDSALYLCASSWGPRDTQYFGPGTRLTVL.

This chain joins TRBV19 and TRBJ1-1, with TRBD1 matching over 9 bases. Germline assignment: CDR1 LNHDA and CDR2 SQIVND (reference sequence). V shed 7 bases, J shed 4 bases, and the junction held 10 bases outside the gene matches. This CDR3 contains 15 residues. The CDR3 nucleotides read TGTGCCAGTAAGGACAGGGGAAGGTGGAGCACTGAAGCTTTCTTT. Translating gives CASKDRGRWSTEAFF.

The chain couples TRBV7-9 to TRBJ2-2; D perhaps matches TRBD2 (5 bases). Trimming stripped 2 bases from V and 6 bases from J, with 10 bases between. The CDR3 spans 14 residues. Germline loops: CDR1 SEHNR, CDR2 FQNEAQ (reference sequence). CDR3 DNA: TGTGCCAGCAGCTTAAGTTCCGGGGCCGGGGAGCTGTTTTTT. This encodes CASSLSSGAGELFF.

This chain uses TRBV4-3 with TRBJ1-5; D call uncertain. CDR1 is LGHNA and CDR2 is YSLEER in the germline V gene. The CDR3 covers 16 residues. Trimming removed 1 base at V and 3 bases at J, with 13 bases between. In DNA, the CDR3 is TGCGCCAGCAGCCAAGGTACCCGCGGTTACAATCAGCCCCAGCATTTT. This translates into CASSQGTRGYNQPQHF.

CDR3 bases: TGTGCCAGGGAGACGTTCTCTGGAAACACCATATATTTT. It translates to CARETFSGNTIYF. The chain recombines TRBV19 with TRBJ1-3; D ambiguous. With 9 bases removed from V and 0 bases from J, the gap between germline ends came to 9 bases. The CDR3 contains 13 residues. CDR1 and CDR2 (germline): LNHDA, SQIVND (reference sequence).

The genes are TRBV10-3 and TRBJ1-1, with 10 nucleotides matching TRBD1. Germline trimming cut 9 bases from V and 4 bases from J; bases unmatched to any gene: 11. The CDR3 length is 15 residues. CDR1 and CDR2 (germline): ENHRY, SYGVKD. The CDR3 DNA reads TGTGCCATACGGACCGGGACAGGGGACAGCACTGAAGCTTTCTTT. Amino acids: CAIRTGTGDSTEAFF.

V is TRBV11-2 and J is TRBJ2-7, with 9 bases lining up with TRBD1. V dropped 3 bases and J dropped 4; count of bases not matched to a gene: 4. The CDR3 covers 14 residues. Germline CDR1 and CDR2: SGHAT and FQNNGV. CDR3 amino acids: CASSFGTGPYEQYF. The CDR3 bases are TGTGCCAGCAGCTTCGGGACAGGGCCTTACGAGCAGTACTTC.

The CDR3 DNA reads TGTGCCAGCTCACCAGGGGGGTCGGACACTGAAGCTTTCTTT. This codes for CASSPGGSDTEAFF. The J gene is TRBJ1-1, the V gene TRBV18; possible D gene TRBD1, 5 bases. The CDR3 is made up of 14 amino acids. Germline CDR1 is KGHSH and CDR2 is LQKENI. V lost 2 bases and J lost 3, with 10 bases in between.

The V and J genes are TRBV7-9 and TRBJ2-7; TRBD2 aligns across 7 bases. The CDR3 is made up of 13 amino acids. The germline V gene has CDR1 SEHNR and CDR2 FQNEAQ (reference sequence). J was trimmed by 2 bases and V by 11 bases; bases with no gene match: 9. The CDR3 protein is CAGEESGTYEQYF. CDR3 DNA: TGTGCCGGAGAAGAGAGCGGGACCTACGAGCAGTACTTC.

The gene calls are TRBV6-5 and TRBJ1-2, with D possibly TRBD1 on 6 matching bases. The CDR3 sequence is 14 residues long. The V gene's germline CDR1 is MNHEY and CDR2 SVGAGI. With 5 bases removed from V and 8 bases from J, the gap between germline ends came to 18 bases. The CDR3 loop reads CASSPSSGVLGYTF. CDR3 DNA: TGTGCCAGCAGTCCCTCCTCAGGGGTATTGGGCTACACCTTC.

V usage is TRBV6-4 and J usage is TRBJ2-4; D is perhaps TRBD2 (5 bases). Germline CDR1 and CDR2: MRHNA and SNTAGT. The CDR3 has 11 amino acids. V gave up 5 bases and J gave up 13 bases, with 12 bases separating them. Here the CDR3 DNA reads TGTGCCAGCAGTTTACTAGAATTCCAGTACTTC. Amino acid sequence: CASSLLEFQYF.